What follows are 16 T cell receptor beta chains derived from one specimen sequenced in a study of T cell repertoires in cytomegalovirus infection. What these receptors recognize is not known. Using its own MiXCR run on the reads, TCRdb lists one record per CDR3 protein. The top ten hold about an eighth of the sample, which has about 900,000 distinct CDR3 sequences, approximately 30% seen once. Here the sequenced sample was cultured CD8+ T cells from PBMCs, taken from culture after CMV antigen stimulation. These receptors all come from a human donor in good health (CMV status not recorded). Some clones in this sample may be carry-over from other donors' samples.

This clonotype was counted only a few times. The rearrangement uses TRBV29-1 and TRBJ2-3, with D perhaps TRBD1 (6 bases). Between the trimmed V and J ends, which lost 6 bases and 1 base, there was a span of 8 bases. The CDR3 totals 12 residues. Germline CDR1 reads SQVTM; CDR2 reads ANQGSEA. The CDR3 DNA sequence: TGCAGCGTGCACAGGGGCACAGATACGCAGTATTTT. It specifies CSVHRGTDTQYF.

The table lists this clonotype with a few counts. The CDR3 region is CASSPPGAGEKLFF. CDR3 DNA sequence: TGTGCCAGCTCACCACCAGGGGCAGGGGAGAAACTGTTTTTT. The chain employs TRBV18 and TRBJ1-4; D might be TRBD1 (6 bases). V gave up 0 bases and J gave up 11 bases, with 13 bases separating them. The CDR3 is 14 amino acids. Germline CDR1 is KGHSH and CDR2 is LQKENI.

The V and J genes are TRBV10-3 and TRBJ2-7; a possible D gene is TRBD1 (6 bases). CDR3 length: 9 amino acids. The germline V and J ends were trimmed by 9 bases and 10 bases, with 10 bases remaining between them. The germline V gene encodes CDR1 ENHRY and CDR2 SYGVKD. The CDR3 protein is CAIGQLQYF. DNA for the CDR3: TGTGCCATTGGACAGTTACAGTACTTC.

This chain uses TRBV6-1 with TRBJ2-5; 9 positions agree with TRBD2. V was pared by 6 bases and J by 4 bases, with 15 bases of the junction left unmatched. The CDR3 covers 17 residues. CDR1 is MNHNS, CDR2 SASEGT, per germline. This chain's CDR3 is CASRNPSWRGGPETQYF. The CDR3 DNA is TGTGCCAGCAGGAATCCCTCGTGGCGGGGGGGCCCAGAGACCCAGTACTTC.

This clonotype showed up just a few times. The CDR3 protein is CASSSPGYSGGASEQFF. For the CDR3, the DNA is TGTGCCAGCAGTTCCCCGGGATATAGCGGGGGGGCGAGTGAGCAGTTCTTC. The V and J genes are TRBV27 and TRBJ2-1, with 11 positions matching TRBD2. From germline, CDR1 is MNHEY and CDR2 SMNVEV (reference sequence). The CDR3 contains 17 residues. V trimming: 4 bases; J trimming: 9 bases; junction bases outside the gene matches: 14.

The rearrangement links TRBV7-6 to TRBJ2-3; no definite D call. CDR1 is SGHVS, CDR2 FNYEAQ, per germline. The CDR3 totals 16 residues. Trimming shortened V by 1 base and J by 2 bases, and 13 bases separated the two germline ends. CDR3 loop: CASSLGLVGYTDTQYF. The DNA of the CDR3 is TGTGCCAGCAGCTTAGGGCTAGTTGGCTACACAGATACGCAGTATTTT.

This chain uses TRBV5-4 with TRBJ1-6, with D maybe TRBD1 (5 bases). Looked up from germline, CDR1 is SGHNT and CDR2 is YYREEE (reference sequence). The CDR3 is made up of 15 amino acids. V dropped 3 bases and J dropped 3 bases, with 10 bases sitting between them. CDR3 nucleotide sequence: TGTGCCAGCAGCTCGGGGGACCTCTATAATTCACCCCTCCACTTT. Its protein product is CASSSGDLYNSPLHF.

The rearrangement links TRBV6-5 to TRBJ1-2; D is undetermined. CDR1 and CDR2 (germline): MNHEY, SVGAGI. Between the trimmed V and J ends, which lost 2 bases and 4 bases, there was a span of 17 bases. This CDR3 comprises 16 residues. CDR3 DNA sequence: TGTGCCAGCAGTTACGTTGGGGTCGGGAGGTTCTATGGCTACACCTTC. It codes for CASSYVGVGRFYGYTF.

The sample holds one count of this clonotype. The genes are TRBV6-2 or TRBV6-3 and TRBJ2-4; maybe TRBD2 (5 bases). The germline V and J ends were trimmed by 2 bases and 1 base, with 15 bases remaining between them. The V gene's germline CDR1 is MNHEY and CDR2 SVGEGT. The CDR3 is 17 amino acids. The CDR3 spells CASSYGPAGAAKNIQYF. DNA for the CDR3: TGTGCCAGCAGTTACGGGCCCGCGGGTGCGGCCAAAAACATTCAGTACTTC.

This clonotype was seen at least ten times. The J gene is TRBJ2-3, the V gene TRBV6-6; 10 nucleotides align to TRBD2. The CDR3 sequence is 18 residues long. Germline V CDR1 and CDR2: MNHNY, SVGAGI (reference sequence). Unmatched junction bases numbered 7, after V lost 0 bases and J lost 1 base. The chain's CDR3 is CASSYSSGLAVGTDTQYF. The CDR3 coding sequence is TGTGCCAGCAGTTACTCGAGCGGACTAGCGGTAGGCACAGATACGCAGTATTTT.

This clonotype was detected only a few times. The CDR3 nucleotides read TGTGCCAGCAGTTTAGGAGGGGGCGGTGGAGCTTTCTTT. Protein: CASSLGGGGGAFF. V usage is TRBV27 and J usage is TRBJ1-1; 7 bases align to TRBD1. The CDR3 contains 13 residues. The trim removed 2 bases at V and 10 bases at J, leaving 7 bases unmatched. The germline V gene encodes CDR1 MNHEY and CDR2 SMNVEV (reference sequence).

In its sample, this clonotype was seen many times. The chain links TRBV7-6 to TRBJ2-7, with D maybe TRBD2 (6 bases). The germline V gene has CDR1 SGHVS and CDR2 FNYEAQ. V lost 1 base to trimming and J lost 0 bases, with 16 bases between them. The CDR3 consists of 17 residues. This CDR3 reads CASSLDPGRGLSYEQYF. DNA of the CDR3: TGTGCCAGCAGCTTAGATCCCGGACGGGGACTCTCCTACGAGCAGTACTTC.

This clonotype has a handful of counts. Since a much larger clone is just one base distant, this may be a read error. The rearrangement joins TRBV11-1 to TRBJ2-3; 10 nucleotides match TRBD2. Germline CDR1 SGHAT, CDR2 FQDESV (reference sequence). The CDR3 extends over 15 amino acids. The CDR3 nucleotides are TGTGCCAGCAGCCCCGGACTAGCGGTCACAGATACGCTGTATTTT. Its protein product is CASSPGLAVTDTLYF.

This chain uses TRBV28 with TRBJ2-3; D is undetermined. CDR3 length: 15 amino acids. Germline-derived CDR1 and CDR2 are MDHEN and SYDVKM. The ends were cut back, 3 bases at V and 1 base at J, with 11 bases in the middle. CDR3 loop: CASSFGSSRTDTQYF. In DNA, the CDR3 is TGTGCCAGCAGTTTTGGGTCTTCGCGCACAGATACGCAGTATTTT. Complete variable domain (other parts from reference TRBV28 and TRBJ2-3): DVKVTQSSRYLVKRTGEKVFLECVQDMDHENMFWYRQDPGLGLRLIYFSYDVKMKEKGDIPEGYSVSREKKERFSLILESASTNQTSMYLCASSFGSSRTDTQYFGPGTRLTVL.

The chain has TRBV13 and TRBJ2-7, with D hard to call. The V and J ends lost 1 base and 6 bases respectively, with 16 bases between them. The CDR3 totals 15 residues. Germline lookup yields CDR1 PRHDT and CDR2 FYEKMQ (reference sequence). The CDR3 loop is CASSLAGGPFGEQYF. The CDR3 DNA reads TGTGCCAGCAGCTTAGCGGGCGGACCATTCGGCGAGCAGTACTTC. Together with reference TRBV13 and TRBJ2-7, the CDR3 gives the full variable domain: AAGVIQSPRHLIKEKRETATLKCYPIPRHDTVYWYQQGPGQDPQFLISFYEKMQSDKGSIPDRFSAQQFSDYHSELNMSSLELGDSALYFCASSLAGGPFGEQYFGPGTRLTVT.

V gene TRBV19 combines with J gene TRBJ1-5; the D gene is possibly TRBD1 (6 bases). V lost 5 bases to trimming and J lost 1 base, with 12 bases between them. The length of the CDR3 is 15 residues. CDR1 is LNHDA, CDR2 SQIVND, per germline (reference sequence). The CDR3 is CASSRTVKSNQPQHF. CDR3 nucleotides: TGTGCCAGTAGTCGGACAGTGAAGAGCAATCAGCCCCAGCATTTT.